This T cell receptor beta chain emerged from a study of T cells in localized non-small cell lung cancer. Findings and limits, study-wide: There was an association of higher blood T cell density with longer overall survival.

In the case of this clone: The antigen remains undetermined.

Researchers cut adjacent lung at least 2 cm from the tumor margin, and it showed no atypia. Assay: immunoSEQ multiplex PCR; the TCRdb copy retains only in-frame clones and omits some. The sample carries 1,300 to 1,500 clones, about 25% recorded once. Here the sequenced sample was normal lung tissue next to the tumor, taken before any cancer treatment. This TCR was sampled from a man between 35 and 75 years old with stage III lung adenocarcinoma.

CDR3 loop: CASSLLSSSDSSFMNTEAFF. In nucleotides, the CDR3 is TGTGCCAGCAGTCTCCTCTCGTCGTCGGACAGCTCTTTTATGAACACTGAAGCTTTCTTT. This chain links TRBV28 with TRBJ1-1; D is perhaps TRBD1 (6 bases). Germline V gene data show CDR1 as MDHEN and CDR2 as SYDVKM. CDR3 length equals 20 residues. Trimming cost V 5 bases and J 0 bases, with 28 bases left between them.